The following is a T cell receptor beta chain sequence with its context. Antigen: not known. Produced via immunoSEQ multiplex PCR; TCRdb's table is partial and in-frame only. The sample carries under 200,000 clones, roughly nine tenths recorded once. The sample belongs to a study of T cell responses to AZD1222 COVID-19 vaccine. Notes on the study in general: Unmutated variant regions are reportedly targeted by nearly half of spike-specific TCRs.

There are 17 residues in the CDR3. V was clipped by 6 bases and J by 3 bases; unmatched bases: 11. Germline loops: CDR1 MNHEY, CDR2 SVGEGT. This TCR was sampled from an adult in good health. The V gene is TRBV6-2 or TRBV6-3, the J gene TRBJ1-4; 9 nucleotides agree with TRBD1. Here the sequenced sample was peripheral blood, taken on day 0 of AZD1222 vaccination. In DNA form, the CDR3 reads TGTGCCAGCAGCCCTACAGGGGGCGCGAGGTCTAATGAAAAACTGTTTTTT. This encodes CASSPTGGARSNEKLFF.